One sample yielded the 2 T cell receptor beta chains listed below, sequenced in a study of blood T cell repertoires in COVID-19. The table came from immunoSEQ multiplex PCR; TCRdb's copy has only in-frame clones and leaves some out. The repertoire holds about 120,000 clones, with just over 90% as singletons. The sample taken for sequencing was peripheral blood. These receptors were obtained from a human donor with active COVID-19. The donor label of this sample is uncertain.

The chain combines TRBV20-1 with TRBJ2-5; 16 bases are shared with TRBD2. V was clipped by 3 bases and J by 5 bases; unmatched bases: 9. This CDR3 has 17 amino acids. Germline CDR1 reads DFQATT; CDR2 reads SNEGSKA (reference sequence). The CDR3 region has the DNA TGCAGTGCTAGTACTGGGACTAGCGGGGGGGCATTGGAGACCCAGTACTTC. Protein sequence: CSASTGTSGGALETQYF.

The V and J genes are TRBV5-4 and TRBJ2-2; D is unresolved. The CDR3 runs to 14 residues. V was clipped by 0 bases and J by 8 bases, with 11 bases between them. CDR1 is SGHNT, CDR2 YYREEE, per germline (reference sequence). CDR3: CASSLERSRGELFF. The CDR3 coding sequence is TGTGCCAGCAGCTTGGAGAGGTCCAGAGGGGAGCTGTTTTTT.